These 13 T cell receptor beta chains share one sample of origin, sequenced in a study of CD8+CD57+ T cells in acquired aplastic anemia. Profiles of TCR beta VDJ and CDR3 were generated from a genomic DNA template. TCRdb itself ran the reads through MiXCR, one entry per CDR3 protein. Of around 140,000 distinct CDR3 sequences in the sample, less than 45% are singletons; the top ten hold around 8.4%. Sequenced material: sorted CD4+, CD8+, or CD8+CD57+ T cells (not recorded which) from PBMCs. All receptors derive from a human donor in good health, serving as a control.

V gene TRBV29-1 combines with J gene TRBJ2-1; D is possibly TRBD2 (5 bases). Germline CDR1 SQVTM, CDR2 ANQGSEA. V was shortened by 4 bases and J by 1 base, with 14 bases between the two germline ends. This CDR3 spans 15 amino acids. As DNA, the CDR3 is TGCAGCGTTGCCCTATCGGACTGGTCCTACAATGAGCAGTTCTTC. Translated: CSVALSDWSYNEQFF.

This clonotype showed up many times. This chain connects TRBV6-1 to TRBJ1-4; D unclear. The CDR3 has 15 amino acids. Trimming removed 5 bases from V and 0 bases from J, with 10 bases in between. CDR1 MNHNS and CDR2 SASEGT come from the germline V gene. Written as DNA, the CDR3 is TGTGCCAGCAGTCACCGCGGTGCAACTAATGAAAAACTGTTTTTT. Amino acid sequence: CASSHRGATNEKLFF.

This clonotype was detected ten times or more. The V gene is TRBV5-1, the J gene TRBJ2-1; possible D gene TRBD2, 6 bases. The CDR3 covers 15 residues. Trimming shortened V by 0 bases and J by 4 bases, and 11 bases separated the two germline ends. The germline gives CDR1 SGHRS, CDR2 YFSETQ. The CDR3 nucleotides are TGCGCCAGCAGCTTGGCACTAGCTGGGTACAATGAGCAGTTCTTC. Translating it yields CASSLALAGYNEQFF.

By share, this clonotype ranks as medium-sized. This chain uses TRBV25-1 with TRBJ1-6, with D possibly being TRBD1 (5 bases). The germline gives CDR1 MGHDK, CDR2 SYGVNS. The germline V and J ends were trimmed by 3 bases and 7 bases, with 16 bases remaining between them. The CDR3 covers 16 residues. The CDR3 is CASSEAGPGSNSPLHF. The CDR3 region has the DNA TGTGCCAGCAGTGAGGCAGGGCCAGGATCCAATTCACCCCTCCACTTT.

Note on this clonotype: A read error may produce the germline difference seen at one junction end. The rearrangement uses TRBV19 and TRBJ1-1; no definite D call. The germline V gene has CDR1 LNHDA and CDR2 SQIVND (reference sequence). The CDR3 is 15 residues long. The CDR3 loop is CANSILLRENTEAFF. DNA of the CDR3: TGTGCCAATAGTATCCTACTCCGGGAGAACACTGAAGCTTTCTTT.

The rearrangement uses TRBV20-1 and TRBJ2-7; 10 bases map to TRBD1. CDR3 length equals 15 residues. The V gene's germline CDR1 is DFQATT and CDR2 SNEGSKA (reference sequence). V shed 7 bases, J shed 2 bases, and the junction held 11 bases outside the gene matches. The CDR3 DNA reads as TGCAGTGGTTGGGACAGGGGCCCCTTAGCCTACGAGCAGTACTTC. It is translated as CSGWDRGPLAYEQYF.

This clonotype was seen repeatedly, ten times or more. The chain is built from TRBV24-1 and TRBJ1-2; 9 bases align to TRBD1. Germline-derived CDR1 and CDR2 are KGHDR and SFDVKD. J was trimmed by 6 bases and V by 4 bases; bases with no gene match: 8. This CDR3 is 15 amino acids long. As DNA, the CDR3 is TGTGCCACCAGTGACCACGGACAGGGGAGGGATGGCTACACCTTC. It encodes CATSDHGQGRDGYTF.

This clonotype was picked up a small number of times. This chain joins TRBV6-1 and TRBJ2-2, with D unclear. CDR1 is MNHNS, CDR2 SASEGT, per germline. Trimming left V 8 bases short and J 0 bases short, with 13 bases between. The CDR3 runs to 15 residues. The CDR3 here is CASLRGRTNTGELFF. CDR3 coding DNA: TGTGCCAGCCTAAGAGGCAGGACGAACACCGGGGAGCTGTTTTTT.

The CDR3 bases are TGTGCCAGCAGCTTAGGTCTAGCGGGACTTTCGTCCGAGCAGTACGTC. This gives the protein CASSLGLAGLSSEQYV. This chain links TRBV11-1 with TRBJ2-7; 9 bases are a match to TRBD2. This CDR3 contains 16 residues. Germline-derived CDR1 and CDR2 are SGHAT and FQDESV (reference sequence). Trimming removed 1 base from V and 6 bases from J; junction bases left unmatched: 10.

This clonotype was detected many times. The rearrangement uses TRBV19 and TRBJ1-1, with D unclear. V lost 3 bases, J lost 4 bases, and 9 bases lay in between. Germline V gene lookup returns CDR1 LNHDA and CDR2 SQIVND (reference sequence). The CDR3 loop spans 13 amino acids. CDR3 nucleotides: TGTGCCAGTAGTATGGCGTGGGCCACTGAAGCTTTCTTT. Amino acids: CASSMAWATEAFF.

This sequence joins TRBV7-9 and TRBJ1-2; D gene uncertain. V was clipped by 1 base and J by 7 bases, with 4 bases between them. Germline V lookup: CDR1 SEHNR, CDR2 FQNEAQ (reference sequence). This CDR3 has 11 amino acids. The CDR3 nucleotides are TGTGCCAGCAGCTTAGTTGTTGGCTACACCTTC. Translated, it gives CASSLVVGYTF. The entire variable domain, with the rest obtained from reference TRBV7-9 and TRBJ1-2, is as follows: DTGVSQNPRHKITKRGQNVTFRCDPISEHNRLYWYRQTLGQGPEFLTYFQNEAQLEKSRLLSDRFSAERPKGSFSTLEIQRTEQGDSAMYLCASSLVVGYTFGSGTRLTVV.

Only one count was recorded for this clonotype. The gene calls are TRBV19 and TRBJ2-1; D remains unclear. The CDR3 spans 16 residues. Germline lookup yields CDR1 LNHDA and CDR2 SQIVND (reference sequence). Deletions cut 3 bases from V and 7 bases from J, with 19 bases between. The CDR3 region is CASSIGFSGRLNEQFF. In DNA, the CDR3 is TGTGCCAGTAGTATTGGGTTTTCGGGCAGACTTAATGAGCAGTTCTTC.

V is TRBV29-1 and J is TRBJ2-7, with D possibly being TRBD1 (5 bases). The CDR3 runs to 12 residues. The germline gives CDR1 SQVTM, CDR2 ANQGSEA. Deletions cut 4 bases from V and 1 base from J, with 8 bases between. CDR3 sequence (DNA): TGCAGCGTTGGCCAGGGATCCTACGAGCAGTACTTC. Residues: CSVGQGSYEQYF.